Below, 25 T cell receptor beta chains from the same sample are listed, as sequenced in a study of T cells after yellow fever vaccination. TCRdb itself ran the 5' RACE reads through MiXCR, one entry per CDR3 protein. Among a few hundred thousand distinct CDR3 sequences listed, around 20% were seen once. The sample was PBMCs, taken before the yellow fever booster vaccination. Source of these receptors: a man aged 18 to 30 who received the YFV17D yellow fever vaccine.

On this clonotype itself: An end of the junction differs from the germline gene, which may be a read error. V and J are TRBV7-2 and TRBJ2-1; 8 bases line up with TRBD2. Germline CDR1 and CDR2: SGHTA and FQGNSA. This CDR3 contains 12 residues. CDR3 amino acids: CASSLGSSRGDF. The CDR3, as DNA: TGTGCCAGCAGCTTAGGGTCCTCGCGGGGGGACTTC.

This clonotype was counted many times. The rearrangement uses TRBV20-1 and TRBJ1-1; tentative D call: TRBD1 (5 bases). Trimming took 6 bases from V and 1 from J, leaving 18 bases between them. Germline assignment: CDR1 DFQATT and CDR2 SNEGSKA (reference sequence). The CDR3 totals 15 residues. CDR3 amino acids: CSAHPRQNGNTEAFF. For the CDR3, the DNA is TGCAGTGCCCATCCCCGACAGAACGGGAACACTGAAGCTTTCTTT.

The sample holds a few counts of this clonotype. CDR3: CASIPGPGATQYF. The CDR3 DNA reads TGTGCCAGCATCCCTGGTCCTGGGGCGACCCAGTACTTC. This chain links TRBV5-6 with TRBJ2-5; TRBD1 might be the D (5 bases). CDR3 length: 13 amino acids. From germline, CDR1 is SGHDT and CDR2 YYEEEE. V was pared by 6 bases and J by 7 bases, with 16 bases between.

Many counts were recorded for this clonotype. The junction departs from germline at one end; a sequencing error may be responsible. The chain uses TRBV5-1 and TRBJ1-2; TRBD1 is a possible D gene (6 bases). The CDR3 is 13 residues long. CDR1 and CDR2 from the germline V gene are SGHRS and YFSETQ. The CDR3 sequence is CASSSTGDYGYTF. CDR3 sequence (DNA): TGTGCCAGCAGTTCGACAGGTGACTATGGCTACACCTTC.

The chain couples TRBV6-6 to TRBJ1-1; the D gene is possibly TRBD1 (6 bases). The CDR3 runs 15 residues. The ends were cut back, 6 bases at V and 1 base at J, with 15 bases in the middle. The germline V gene has CDR1 MNHNY and CDR2 SVGAGI (reference sequence). The CDR3 nucleotides read TGTGCCAGCAGCTCAAAGGGGGGCAAGAACACTGAAGCTTTCTTT. Encoded protein: CASSSKGGKNTEAFF.

This clonotype was found a few times. The genes are TRBV6-5 and TRBJ1-4, with D possibly being TRBD1 (5 bases). V was clipped by 1 base and J by 13 bases, with 13 bases between them. Germline CDR1 reads MNHEY; CDR2 reads SVGAGI. CDR3 length: 13 amino acids. The CDR3 reads CASSYFERGGLFF. CDR3 nucleotide sequence: TGTGCCAGCAGTTACTTCGAAAGGGGAGGACTGTTTTTT.

This chain links TRBV29-1 with TRBJ2-5; TRBD2 aligns across 8 bases. Germline values: CDR1 SQVTM, CDR2 ANQGSEA. The CDR3 runs to 13 residues. V gave up 6 bases and J gave up 5 bases; unmatched junction bases: 8. The CDR3 here is CSVTETSVETQYF. CDR3 sequence (DNA): TGCAGCGTCACGGAGACTAGCGTCGAGACCCAGTACTTC. Looking up the rest from reference TRBV29-1 and TRBJ2-5 gives the full variable domain: SAVISQKPSRDICQRGTSLTIQCQVDSQVTMMFWYRQQPGQSLTLIATANQGSEATYESGFVIDKFPISRPNLTFSTLTVSNMSPEDSSIYLCSVTETSVETQYFGPGTRLLVL.

The chain combines TRBV10-1 with TRBJ2-5; no reliable D call. The CDR3 runs 13 residues. CDR1 WNHNN and CDR2 SYGVQD come from the germline V gene (reference sequence). Trimming took 7 bases from V and 2 from J, leaving 11 bases between them. The CDR3 nucleotides are TGCGCCAGCATAAAGCCAGAACAAGAGACCCAGTACTTC. This sequence encodes CASIKPEQETQYF.

This chain uses TRBV6-5 with TRBJ1-1; 12 bases are a match to TRBD1. This CDR3 contains 21 residues. Germline V gene lookup returns CDR1 MNHEY and CDR2 SVGAGI. Unmatched junction bases numbered 15, after V lost 0 bases and J lost 1 base. The CDR3 nucleotides are TGTGCCAGCAGTTACTCCCGGCCCGGGAGGGACAGGGGGCGGGGGAACACTGAAGCTTTCTTT. It codes for CASSYSRPGRDRGRGNTEAFF.

The chain carries TRBV29-1 and TRBJ2-7; no reliable D call. Per the germline V gene, CDR1 is SQVTM and CDR2 is ANQGSEA. The CDR3 extends over 14 amino acids. Deletions cut 1 base from V and 0 bases from J, with 10 bases between. The CDR3 is CSVEVPLSSYEQYV. In DNA, the CDR3 is TGCAGCGTTGAAGTGCCTCTGAGCTCCTACGAGCAGTACGTC.

This clonotype appeared a few times. The chain recombines TRBV4-1 with TRBJ2-7, with D uncertain. CDR1 and CDR2 (germline): MGHRA, YSYEKL. Between the trimmed V and J ends, which lost 1 base and 0 bases, there was a span of 10 bases. The CDR3 is 15 amino acids. The CDR3 sequence is CASSQGGDNSYEQYF. In DNA form, the CDR3 reads TGCGCCAGCAGCCAAGGAGGAGACAACTCCTACGAGCAGTACTTC.

The chain links TRBV7-3 to TRBJ2-1; 7 positions agree with TRBD2. J gave up 7 bases and V 6 bases, and 12 bases lay outside the gene matches. The CDR3 totals 15 residues. Germline values: CDR1 SGHTA, CDR2 FQGTGA. CDR3 bases: TGTGCCAGCAGTCGACGGAGCGGGGCCCAAAATGAGCAGTTCTTC. Translated: CASSRRSGAQNEQFF.

This clonotype has only one observation. CDR3: CASTLTGTQPQHF. The CDR3 coding sequence is TGTGCCAGCACCTTGACAGGGACTCAGCCCCAGCATTTT. The chain couples TRBV6-6 to TRBJ1-5; 7 bases fit TRBD1. CDR3 size: 13 residues. With 7 bases clipped from V and 6 bases from J, the junction kept 6 bases outside the gene matches. CDR1 MNHNY and CDR2 SVGAGI come from the germline V gene (reference sequence).

The chain employs TRBV6-6 and TRBJ1-1; D is perhaps TRBD1 (5 bases). CDR3 length equals 14 residues. Trimming took off 5 bases at V and 5 bases at J, with 15 bases between the two ends. The germline gives CDR1 MNHNY, CDR2 SVGAGI (reference sequence). This CDR3 is CASSRDWGGTEAFF. In nucleotides, the CDR3 is TGTGCCAGCAGTCGGGACTGGGGCGGGACTGAAGCTTTCTTT.

This clonotype was detected many times. The chain carries TRBV4-2 and TRBJ2-5, with 7 bases lining up with TRBD1. V lost 4 bases to trimming and J lost 4 bases; unmatched junction nucleotides: 15. Per germline, CDR1 LGHNA and CDR2 YNFKEQ. CDR3 length: 17 amino acids. The CDR3 sequence: CASSLTRGRGSGETQYF. DNA for the CDR3: TGTGCCAGCAGCCTCACCAGGGGGAGAGGGTCGGGAGAGACCCAGTACTTC.

This clonotype appeared a single time. The J gene is TRBJ2-1, the V gene TRBV6-2 or TRBV6-3, with 11 bases that match TRBD2. With 4 bases clipped from V and 0 bases from J, the junction kept 8 bases outside the gene matches. The germline gives CDR1 MNHEY, CDR2 SVGEGT. The CDR3 runs to 18 residues. This chain's CDR3 is CASSSILAGGRSYNEQFF. Written as DNA, the CDR3 is TGTGCCAGCAGTTCCATCCTAGCGGGGGGCCGCTCCTACAATGAGCAGTTCTTC.

The rearrangement uses TRBV7-9 and TRBJ1-2, with a weak D call TRBD1 (6 bases). The CDR3 totals 13 residues. Germline CDR1 SEHNR, CDR2 FQNEAQ (reference sequence). With 7 bases removed from V and 4 bases from J, the gap between germline ends came to 13 bases. The CDR3 region has the DNA TGTGCCAGCAACCAACAGGGTTTCTATGGCTACACCTTC. Protein: CASNQQGFYGYTF.

In this sample, this clonotype turned up a few times. The chain joins TRBV7-8 to TRBJ1-5, with D possibly being TRBD1 (5 bases). Germline CDR1 SGHVS, CDR2 FQNEAQ. Trimming took 3 bases from V and 6 from J, leaving 9 bases between them. The CDR3 extends over 13 amino acids. In DNA form, the CDR3 reads TGTGCCAGCAGCTTGGGGGTAACTCAGCCCCAGCATTTT. This codes for CASSLGVTQPQHF.

This rearrangement joins TRBV7-6 to TRBJ2-2, with a possible D match to TRBD1 (5 bases). The CDR3 contains 15 residues. Germline V gene sequence: CDR1 SGHVS, CDR2 FNYEAQ. V was shortened by 3 bases and J by 4 bases, with 12 bases between the two germline ends. CDR3 in DNA: TGTGCCAGCAGCTTCGCGCAGGGATCCACCGGGGAGCTGTTTTTT. Its protein product is CASSFAQGSTGELFF.

As to this clonotype: Sequence at one end of the junction differs from germline and may be a read error. The chain is built from TRBV12-3 or TRBV12-4 and TRBJ1-3, with 7 bases that match TRBD1. The CDR3 spans 17 residues. The chain's CDR3 is CASSLADRAPLRNTIYF. The CDR3 DNA sequence: TGTGCCAGCAGTCTAGCTGACAGGGCCCCTCTCCGAAACACCATATATTTT.

This chain uses TRBV19 with TRBJ2-7; D ambiguous. V was cut by 4 bases and J by 4 bases, with 8 bases left in between. Germline-derived CDR1 and CDR2 are LNHDA and SQIVND (reference sequence). This CDR3 region has 12 residues. The CDR3 region has the DNA TGTGCCAGTAGTAAGGACGAGTACGAGCAGTACTTC. Translation gives CASSKDEYEQYF.

The table lists this clonotype with a few counts. V is TRBV5-5 and J is TRBJ2-5, with D possibly matching TRBD2 (6 bases). CDR3 length: 15 residues. The V and J ends lost 4 bases and 2 bases respectively, with 15 bases between them. Germline CDR1 SGHKS, CDR2 YYEKEE (reference sequence). CDR3 loop: CASSTASGLQETQYF. The CDR3 region has the DNA TGTGCCAGCAGCACAGCTTCGGGACTTCAAGAGACCCAGTACTTC.

This clonotype was detected many times. This rearrangement joins TRBV6-6 to TRBJ2-3; weak D call: TRBD2 (6 bases). The CDR3 sequence is 13 residues long. Germline CDR1 and CDR2: MNHNY and SVGAGI (reference sequence). V was clipped by 4 bases and J by 3 bases, with 8 bases between them. The CDR3 protein is CASSWRGTDTQYF. CDR3 DNA: TGTGCCAGCAGTTGGCGGGGAACAGATACGCAGTATTTT.

The chain carries TRBV7-8 and TRBJ2-6; D ambiguous. This CDR3 contains 19 residues. Trimming removed 3 bases from V and 1 base from J, with 19 bases in between. Germline V CDR1 and CDR2: SGHVS, FQNEAQ. The CDR3 sequence: CASSFLLFPDLSGANVLTF. In DNA form, the CDR3 reads TGTGCCAGCAGCTTCCTTCTCTTCCCCGATTTATCTGGGGCCAACGTCCTGACTTTC.

This clonotype has a single count. The chain carries TRBV10-3 and TRBJ2-3; D gene uncertain. CDR1 and CDR2 (germline): ENHRY, SYGVKD. Deletions cut 7 bases from V and 0 bases from J, with 8 bases between. The CDR3 runs to 13 residues. CDR3 protein: CAIMVTSTDTQYF. The CDR3 DNA follows: TGTGCCATCATGGTCACTAGCACAGATACGCAGTATTTT.